This T cell receptor (beta chain) is drawn from a study of T cells in Graves' hyperthyroidism and ophthalmopathy. The V and J ends lost 1 base and 2 bases respectively, with 9 bases between them. Per the germline V gene, CDR1 is PRHDT and CDR2 is FYEKMQ (reference sequence). The CDR3 is made up of 14 amino acids. This clonotype turned up a few times. The antigen is unknown. Exclusion of a patient resulted from uncontrolled infection, other autoimmune disease, pregnancy or lactation. From approximately 9.3 ml of fresh peripheral blood, PBMCs were isolated. Study-wide results and limits: Researchers found most expanded thyroid clonotypes above 0.001 in blood as well. Classification by a 13 V-J model distinguished ophthalmopathy from stable hyperthyroidism.

RNA transcripts served as the template for amplifying TCR beta CDR3 regions. Primed by the HTBI set, a first-round RT-PCR was run on the TCR CDR3. TCRdb re-derived calls from the multiplex PCR reads in MiXCR, one entry per CDR3 protein. Among over 450,000 distinct CDR3 sequences listed, around 14% were seen once. The sequenced sample was blood. The chain recombines TRBV13 with TRBJ2-7; maybe TRBD2 (6 bases). The origin of this receptor is a young woman with Graves' hyperthyroidism. In DNA, the CDR3 is TGTGCCAGCAGCTTAGCCCGCGGGACCTACGAGCAGTACGTC. Protein: CASSLARGTYEQYV.